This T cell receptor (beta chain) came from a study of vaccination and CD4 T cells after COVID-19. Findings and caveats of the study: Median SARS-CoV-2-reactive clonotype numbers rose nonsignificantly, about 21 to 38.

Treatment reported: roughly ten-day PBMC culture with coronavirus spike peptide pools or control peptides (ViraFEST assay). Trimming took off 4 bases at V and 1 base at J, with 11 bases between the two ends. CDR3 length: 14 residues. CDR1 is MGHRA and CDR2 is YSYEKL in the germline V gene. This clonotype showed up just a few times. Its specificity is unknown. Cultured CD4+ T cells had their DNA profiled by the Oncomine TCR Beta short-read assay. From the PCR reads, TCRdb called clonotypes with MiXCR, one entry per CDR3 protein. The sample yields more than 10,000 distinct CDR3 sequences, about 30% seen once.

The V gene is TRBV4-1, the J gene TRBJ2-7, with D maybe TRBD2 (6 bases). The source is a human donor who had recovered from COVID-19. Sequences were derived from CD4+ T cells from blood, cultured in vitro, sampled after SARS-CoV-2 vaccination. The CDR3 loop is CASSRPGVSYEQYF. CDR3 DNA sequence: TGCGCCAGCAGCCGCCCGGGGGTTTCCTACGAGCAGTACTTC.